This passage covers 22 T cell receptor beta chains from one sample sequenced in a study of blood T cell repertoires in COVID-19 (dated by TCRdb to 2018 to 2020). The library was built by means of the immunoSEQ multiplex PCR assay. TCRdb retrieved this table from immuneACCESS and kept in-frame rearrangements only. Not all clones are present; in checked studies, unresolved V genes account for under half, and no reason is known for the remainder. For this sample there are approximately 210,000 clones; 84% appear just once. 5% to 6.5% of the sample rests with the top ten. Sequenced: peripheral blood. These receptors were obtained from a woman in her 70s with active or convalescent COVID-19.

The V gene is TRBV11-2, the J gene TRBJ1-5; no firm D call. V was shortened by 3 bases and J by 5 bases, with 11 bases between the two germline ends. The CDR3 is made up of 14 amino acids. Germline CDR1 reads SGHAT; CDR2 reads FQNNGV. This CDR3 is CASSLGSGHQPQHF. DNA of the CDR3: TGTGCCAGCAGCTTGGGCAGTGGTCATCAGCCCCAGCATTTT.

The genes are TRBV19 and TRBJ1-5, with 9 bases identical to TRBD1. The CDR3 consists of 16 residues. V dropped 6 bases and J dropped 3; count of bases not matched to a gene: 9. Per germline, CDR1 LNHDA and CDR2 SQIVND (reference sequence). The CDR3 nucleotides read TGTGCCAGTAGATCGCTACAGGGGGCGTACAATCAGCCCCAGCATTTT. Translated: CASRSLQGAYNQPQHF.

The CDR3, as DNA: TGTGCCAGCAGCGTAGCACCCGGGACAGGCTATGGCTACACCTTC. Protein product: CASSVAPGTGYGYTF. V gene TRBV9 combines with J gene TRBJ1-2, with 8 bases aligning to TRBD1. This CDR3 contains 15 residues. Germline V gives CDR1 SGDLS, CDR2 YYNGEE. V trimming: 0 bases; J trimming: 4 bases; junction bases outside the gene matches: 5. Using reference TRBV9 and TRBJ1-2 for the parts outside the CDR3, the full variable domain is DSGVTQTPKHLITATGQRVTLRCSPRSGDLSVYWYQQSLDQGLQFLIQYYNGEERAKGNILERFSAQQFPDLHSELNLSSLELGDSALYFCASSVAPGTGYGYTFGSGTRLTVV.

The V gene is TRBV28, the J gene TRBJ2-3, with 10 positions matching TRBD2. This CDR3 has 15 residues. CDR1 and CDR2 from the germline V gene are MDHEN and SYDVKM. The junction had 5 bases not matched to a gene; V was cut back by 4 bases and J by 4 bases. CDR3: CASSSGGTSADTQYF. The CDR3 DNA sequence: TGTGCCAGCAGTTCCGGGGGGACTAGCGCAGATACGCAGTATTTT.

This clone was counted a few times. The V gene is TRBV28, the J gene TRBJ1-4; 7 nucleotides align to TRBD1. Trimming removed 3 bases from V and 5 bases from J; junction bases left unmatched: 3. The CDR3 runs to 14 residues. CDR1 and CDR2 from the germline V gene are MDHEN and SYDVKM. CDR3 in amino acids: CASSFGTVNEKLFF. CDR3 DNA sequence: TGTGCCAGCAGTTTTGGGACAGTAAATGAAAAACTGTTTTTT. The full variable domain, completed using reference TRBV28 and TRBJ1-4, is DVKVTQSSRYLVKRTGEKVFLECVQDMDHENMFWYRQDPGLGLRLIYFSYDVKMKEKGDIPEGYSVSREKKERFSLILESASTNQTSMYLCASSFGTVNEKLFFGSGTQLSVL.

The gene calls are TRBV5-5 and TRBJ2-1, with D hard to call. Trimming shortened V by 3 bases and J by 1 base, and 23 bases separated the two germline ends. Germline-derived CDR1 and CDR2 are SGHKS and YYEKEE (reference sequence). The CDR3 has 19 amino acids. CDR3 sequence: CASSYAAAVPSPSYNEQFF. CDR3 DNA sequence: TGTGCCAGCAGCTACGCCGCCGCGGTTCCCTCCCCTTCCTACAATGAGCAGTTCTTC.

The chain links TRBV19 to TRBJ2-1, with D perhaps TRBD1 (5 bases). The CDR3 has 14 amino acids. Trimming pared 0 bases from V and 12 bases from J, leaving 15 bases between. The germline gives CDR1 LNHDA, CDR2 SQIVND (reference sequence). This chain's CDR3 is CASSIDGAAGRQFF. In nucleotides, the CDR3 is TGTGCCAGTAGTATAGATGGGGCCGCTGGCAGGCAGTTCTTC. Complete variable domain (other parts from reference TRBV19 and TRBJ2-1): DGGITQSPKYLFRKEGQNVTLSCEQNLNHDAMYWYRQDPGQGLRLIYYSQIVNDFQKGDIAEGYSVSREKKESFPLTVTSAQKNPTAFYLCASSIDGAAGRQFFGPGTRLTVL.

The chain has TRBV18 and TRBJ2-2; the D is unclear. Looked up from germline, CDR1 is KGHSH and CDR2 is LQKENI. The CDR3 runs to 12 residues. The germline V and J ends were trimmed by 3 bases and 3 bases, with 2 bases remaining between them. The CDR3 coding sequence is TGTGCCAGCTCACCCGACACCGGGGAGCTGTTTTTT. Protein product: CASSPDTGELFF. The variable domain in full, completed from reference TRBV18 and TRBJ2-2, reads NAGVMQNPRHLVRRRGQEARLRCSPMKGHSHVYWYRQLPEEGLKFMVYLQKENIIDESGMPKERFSAEFPKEGPSILRIQQVVRGDSAAYFCASSPDTGELFFGEGSRLTVL.

In this sample, this clone turned up once. V is TRBV5-6 and J is TRBJ1-4, with a tentative D call TRBD1 (5 bases). The CDR3 is 15 amino acids. Germline CDR1 reads SGHDT; CDR2 reads YYEEEE. V was trimmed by 4 bases and J by 4 bases, leaving 14 bases between them. As DNA, the CDR3 is TGTGCCAGCAGCGATACAGGAGGGATTAATGAAAAACTGTTTTTT. Translation: CASSDTGGINEKLFF.

Only one count was recorded for this clone. The chain uses TRBV6-2 or TRBV6-3 and TRBJ2-3, with TRBD1 identical over 7 bases. The germline V gene encodes CDR1 MNHEY and CDR2 SVGEGT. The CDR3 sequence is 16 residues long. Trimming cost V 6 bases and J 4 bases; bases outside gene matches: 13. The CDR3 sequence is CASSTLLDRIPDTQYF. The CDR3 DNA is TGTGCCAGCAGCACTCTTTTGGACAGGATACCAGATACGCAGTATTTT.

The chain uses TRBV5-1 and TRBJ1-1, with 8 bases identical to TRBD1. Germline CDR1 is SGHRS and CDR2 is YFSETQ. The junction had 7 bases not matched to a gene; V was cut back by 3 bases and J by 6 bases. This CDR3 is built from 14 residues. CDR3 bases: TGCGCCAGCAGCTCGGGACAGGCGGGTGCTGAAGCTTTCTTT. It specifies CASSSGQAGAEAFF.

The V and J genes are TRBV11-3 and TRBJ1-5, with 8 bases aligning to TRBD1. The germline V gene has CDR1 SGHNT and CDR2 YENEEA. V lost 0 bases, J lost 5 bases, and 0 bases stayed unmatched. The CDR3 is made up of 14 amino acids. CDR3 DNA sequence: TGTGCCAGCAGCTTAGAGACAGGGGATCAGCCCCAGCATTTT. Protein sequence: CASSLETGDQPQHF.

This chain joins TRBV7-8 and TRBJ1-2; TRBD1 matches 7 bases. Germline V gene data show CDR1 as SGHVS and CDR2 as FQNEAQ. The CDR3 is 14 amino acids. The trim removed 5 bases at V and 2 bases at J, leaving 5 bases unmatched. The CDR3 nucleotides read TGTGCCAGCAGCCTAACGACAGGGAACTATGGCTACACCTTC. Translating it yields CASSLTTGNYGYTF.

CDR3 DNA sequence: TGTGCCAGCAGCTTCAACCCCCGGGACAGGGCTCCTGGCTACACCTTC. Translation: CASSFNPRDRAPGYTF. The chain carries TRBV7-2 and TRBJ1-2, with 9 bases identical to TRBD1. The CDR3 length is 16 residues. The J segment lost 7 bases and the V segment lost 3 bases, leaving 12 bases of the junction unmatched. In germline, CDR1 is SGHTA, CDR2 FQGNSA.

The J gene is TRBJ2-3, the V gene TRBV4-1; D possibly corresponds to TRBD1 (5 bases). The CDR3 has 13 residues. The germline V and J ends were trimmed by 1 base and 6 bases, with 8 bases remaining between them. Germline V gene lookup returns CDR1 MGHRA and CDR2 YSYEKL. CDR3 DNA sequence: TGCGCCAGCAGCCAAGTTGGGGCTGATACGCAGTATTTT. This codes for CASSQVGADTQYF.

V gene TRBV19 combines with J gene TRBJ1-5, with 7 bases lining up with TRBD1. The CDR3 is 15 residues long. CDR1 and CDR2 from the germline V gene are LNHDA and SQIVND (reference sequence). Trimming at V came to 6 bases and at J to 2 bases, leaving 7 bases not matched to a gene. CDR3 protein: CASSSDRPGNQPQHF. The CDR3 nucleotides read TGTGCCAGTAGCTCGGACAGGCCTGGCAATCAGCCCCAGCATTTT.

The chain combines TRBV14 with TRBJ1-2; D unclear. This CDR3 is built from 17 residues. From germline, CDR1 is SGHDN and CDR2 FVKESK. Trimming took 2 bases from V and 5 from J, leaving 21 bases between them. CDR3 coding DNA: TGTGCCAGCAGCCAAAGGAGGAGAGAAGGCATCTCTTATGGCTACACCTTC. Translation gives CASSQRRREGISYGYTF.

V gene TRBV6-5 combines with J gene TRBJ2-7, with D possibly matching TRBD2 (5 bases). This CDR3 comprises 13 residues. V lost 6 bases to trimming and J lost 5 bases, with 14 bases between them. Germline lookup yields CDR1 MNHEY and CDR2 SVGAGI. CDR3 region: CASRYRGRHEQYF. In nucleotides, the CDR3 is TGTGCCAGCAGGTACCGGGGTCGACACGAGCAGTACTTC.

The CDR3 region has the DNA TGTGCCAGCAGTGAGGCGGGAGGATCCTACAATGAGCAGTTCTTC. It encodes CASSEAGGSYNEQFF. The chain has TRBV6-1 and TRBJ2-1; 8 bases are shared with TRBD2. Germline V gives CDR1 MNHNS, CDR2 SASEGT. V lost 3 bases to trimming and J lost 1 base; unmatched junction nucleotides: 2. The CDR3 is 15 amino acids.

The chain carries TRBV2 and TRBJ1-2, with a possible D match to TRBD1 (5 bases). Trimming removed 6 bases at V and 6 bases at J, with 14 bases between. The CDR3 totals 13 residues. CDR1 SNHLY and CDR2 FYNNEI come from the germline V gene. The chain's CDR3 is CASRAGYVDGYTF. The DNA of the CDR3 is TGTGCCAGCAGAGCAGGGTATGTGGATGGCTACACCTTC.

The V call is TRBV5-5, the J call TRBJ1-5; D may be TRBD1 (6 bases). The ends were cut back, 4 bases at V and 0 bases at J, with 14 bases in the middle. In germline, CDR1 is SGHKS, CDR2 YYEKEE (reference sequence). The length of the CDR3 is 16 residues. The DNA of the CDR3 is TGTGCCAGCAGCCCGGGAGGGGGAACTAGCAATCAGCCCCAGCATTTT. Protein: CASSPGGGTSNQPQHF.

The genes are TRBV5-1 and TRBJ2-1, with 10 bases that match TRBD1. The germline gives CDR1 SGHRS, CDR2 YFSETQ. Unmatched junction bases numbered 2, after V lost 0 bases and J lost 5 bases. The CDR3 has 15 amino acids. The CDR3 here is CASSLGQGANNEQFF. The CDR3 bases are TGCGCCAGCAGCTTGGGACAGGGGGCCAACAATGAGCAGTTCTTC.